This T cell receptor (beta chain) came from a study of blood T cell repertoires in COVID-19. Germline V gene sequence: CDR1 LGHNA, CDR2 YSLEER. J gave up 5 bases and V 0 bases, and 10 bases lay outside the gene matches. The CDR3 totals 17 residues. This table comes from immunoSEQ multiplex PCR, and its TCRdb copy is limited to in-frame clones, with some not included. This table holds over 95,000 clones, 81% found once. The sequence was collected from a human donor in a cohort sampled during active COVID-19. The genes are TRBV4-3 and TRBJ2-7, with TRBD2 matching over 10 bases. Sequenced: peripheral blood. CDR3 coding DNA: TGCGCCAGCAGCCAAGATTCCGGGCGAACTAGCGGGAACGAGCAGTACTTC. Translation gives CASSQDSGRTSGNEQYF.